What follows are 25 T cell receptor beta chains derived from one specimen sequenced in a study of T-cell reconstitution after alpha-beta-depleted transplantation in children. Preparation of the TCRbeta library used unique molecular identifiers. In TCRdb, the PCR reads were re-called with MiXCR into one record per CDR3 protein. The profile covers nearly 550,000 distinct CDR3 sequences, with around 19% appearing a single time and roughly 3.3% taken by the ten largest. Sequenced here: PBMCs from the stem cell graft donor, sampled from the stem cell graft. These receptors were obtained from a human donor who donated a stem cell graft to a child with acute lymphoblastic leukemia.

The rearrangement joins TRBV15 to TRBJ2-7; 7 positions agree with TRBD1. The trim removed 2 bases at V and 2 bases at J, leaving 6 bases unmatched. This CDR3 has 15 residues. The germline V gene has CDR1 LNHNV and CDR2 YYDKDF (reference sequence). CDR3 amino acids: CATSRYRDRAYEQYF. CDR3 sequence (DNA): TGTGCCACCAGCAGATACCGGGACAGAGCCTACGAGCAGTACTTC. Full variable domain (outside the CDR3, taken from reference TRBV15 and TRBJ2-7): DAMVIQNPRYQVTQFGKPVTLSCSQTLNHNVMYWYQQKSSQAPKLLFHYYDKDFNNEADTPDNFQSRRPNTSFCFLDIRSPGLGDTAMYLCATSRYRDRAYEQYFGPGTRLTVT.

This clonotype was seen a few times. The chain links TRBV20-1 to TRBJ2-2; tentatively, D is TRBD2 (6 bases). Germline V lookup: CDR1 DFQATT, CDR2 SNEGSKA (reference sequence). The CDR3 loop spans 15 amino acids. V dropped 5 bases and J dropped 4 bases, with 17 bases sitting between them. Written as DNA, the CDR3 is TGCAGTGCTGCGTGGGGGGATCGGGGCACCGGGGAGCTGTTTTTT. Its translation: CSAAWGDRGTGELFF.

The genes are TRBV12-3 or TRBV12-4 and TRBJ2-1; D unresolved. Trimming left V 1 base short and J 0 bases short, with 13 bases between. The CDR3 length is 17 residues. The CDR3, as DNA: TGTGCCAGCAGTTTAGGTATAAATAGGCACTCCTACAATGAGCAGTTCTTC. It yields the protein CASSLGINRHSYNEQFF.

The rearrangement uses TRBV7-3 and TRBJ2-1; 7 nucleotides match TRBD2. The CDR3 sequence is 16 residues long. Trimming removed 1 base from V and 3 bases from J; junction bases left unmatched: 6. From germline, CDR1 is SGHTA and CDR2 FQGTGA. CDR3 loop: CASSLSPAGRYNEQFF. CDR3 sequence (DNA): TGTGCCAGCAGCTTAAGCCCAGCGGGACGCTACAATGAGCAGTTCTTC.

This chain uses TRBV19 with TRBJ2-1; 11 bases are shared with TRBD2. The V gene end was trimmed by 1 base and the J gene end by 1 base; junction bases not matched to a gene: 9. The CDR3 totals 19 residues. Germline V CDR1 and CDR2: LNHDA, SQIVND (reference sequence). The CDR3: CASSIVPSGRRMSYNEQFF. As DNA, the CDR3 is TGTGCCAGTAGTATAGTACCTAGCGGGAGGAGAATGTCCTACAATGAGCAGTTCTTC.

V gene TRBV9 combines with J gene TRBJ2-2; TRBD2 aligns across 13 bases. V was clipped by 4 bases and J by 5 bases; unmatched bases: 5. The CDR3 consists of 16 residues. The germline gives CDR1 SGDLS, CDR2 YYNGEE. For the CDR3, the DNA is TGTGCCAGCAGCTCGGAGGGACTAGCGGGAACCGGGGAGCTGTTTTTT. Amino acids: CASSSEGLAGTGELFF.

This clonotype was counted a few times. V gene TRBV5-1 combines with J gene TRBJ1-2; TRBD1 matches at 10 bases. V was clipped by 4 bases and J by 7 bases; unmatched bases: 13. CDR3 length: 16 amino acids. Looked up from germline, CDR1 is SGHRS and CDR2 is YFSETQ. For the CDR3, the DNA is TGCGCCAGCAGCCGGGCAGGGGGACAGGGGCTGAGTGGCTACACCTTC. Its protein is CASSRAGGQGLSGYTF. Full variable domain (remainder filled in from reference TRBV5-1 and TRBJ1-2): KAGVTQTPRYLIKTRGQQVTLSCSPISGHRSVSWYQQTPGQGLQFLFEYFSETQRNKGNFPGRFSGRQFSNSRSEMNVSTLELGDSALYLCASSRAGGQGLSGYTFGSGTRLTVV.

In regard to this clonotype: A read error may account for a junction end that differs from germline. This chain joins TRBV3-1 and TRBJ2-4, with D maybe TRBD2 (6 bases). The germline V gene has CDR1 LGHDT and CDR2 YNNKEL (reference sequence). The CDR3 is made up of 15 amino acids. The CDR3 DNA is TGTGCCACCAGCCGCCTCCGGGGGAGAGGACACATTCAGTACTTC. It encodes CATSRLRGRGHIQYF.

The sample holds a few counts of this clonotype. The chain employs TRBV12-3 or TRBV12-4 and TRBJ2-6, with D maybe TRBD1 (5 bases). CDR3 length: 19 amino acids. Trimming removed 7 bases at V and 0 bases at J, with 22 bases between. CDR3 bases: TGTGCCAGCACCCATCCACTTAAGGGGAAAAGCTCTGGGGCCAACGTCCTGACTTTC. Protein sequence: CASTHPLKGKSSGANVLTF.

V is TRBV12-3 or TRBV12-4 and J is TRBJ2-3; D may be TRBD2 (6 bases). The CDR3 is 15 amino acids. V gave up 7 bases and J gave up 0 bases, with 14 bases separating them. The CDR3, as DNA: TGTGCCAGCAAAGGAGGGCACACCAGCACAGATACGCAGTATTTT. The encoded protein is CASKGGHTSTDTQYF.

This clonotype showed up just a few times. The V call is TRBV5-5, the J call TRBJ1-1, with D perhaps matching TRBD1 (5 bases). The CDR3 extends over 14 amino acids. Germline V CDR1 and CDR2: SGHKS, YYEKEE (reference sequence). V was trimmed by 4 bases and J by 4 bases, leaving 14 bases between them. CDR3 sequence (DNA): TGTGCCAGCAGCCCAATACGGGGCACCACTGAAGCTTTCTTT. It codes for CASSPIRGTTEAFF.

This chain joins TRBV10-3 and TRBJ1-1, with D possibly being TRBD1 (5 bases). Germline CDR1 and CDR2: ENHRY and SYGVKD. V lost 8 bases and J lost 3, with 7 bases in between. The CDR3 contains 11 residues. The CDR3 region has the DNA TGTGCCATCGGGGGAGACACTGAAGCTTTCTTT. It yields the protein CAIGGDTEAFF.

This rearrangement joins TRBV6-1 to TRBJ2-2; 9 nucleotides line up with TRBD1. The germline V gene encodes CDR1 MNHNS and CDR2 SASEGT. This CDR3 has 16 amino acids. Trimming removed 6 bases from V and 6 bases from J; junction bases left unmatched: 11. The CDR3 loop is CASRREGQGVAGELFF. The CDR3 nucleotides read TGTGCCAGCAGGAGAGAGGGACAGGGCGTCGCCGGGGAGCTGTTTTTT.

In its sample, this clonotype was seen a few times. V gene TRBV4-1 combines with J gene TRBJ2-5; TRBD2 aligns across 7 bases. V dropped 0 bases and J dropped 4; count of bases not matched to a gene: 2. The CDR3 covers 14 residues. Germline V gene sequence: CDR1 MGHRA, CDR2 YSYEKL. CDR3 coding DNA: TGCGCCAGCAGCCAAGATGGGGGGGGAGAGACCCAGTACTTC. Encoded protein: CASSQDGGGETQYF.

The chain uses TRBV27 and TRBJ2-1, with a weak D call TRBD1 (7 bases). The CDR3 is made up of 14 amino acids. V gave up 3 bases and J gave up 2 bases, with 8 bases separating them. CDR1 is MNHEY, CDR2 SMNVEV, per germline (reference sequence). This CDR3 is CASSFRGAYNEQFF. As DNA, the CDR3 is TGTGCCAGCAGTTTCAGGGGGGCCTACAATGAGCAGTTCTTC.

The chain recombines TRBV6-6 with TRBJ2-1; maybe TRBD1 (6 bases). V was shortened by 5 bases and J by 8 bases, with 10 bases between the two germline ends. Per the germline V gene, CDR1 is MNHNY and CDR2 is SVGAGI (reference sequence). The CDR3 consists of 12 residues. CDR3 region: CASSLDRHEQFF. For the CDR3, the DNA is TGTGCCAGCAGTCTTGACAGGCATGAGCAGTTCTTC.

Worth noting for this clonotype: Its ends do not fully match the called genes, so a read error is possible. The chain recombines TRBV5-1 with TRBJ2-2; no reliable D call. The CDR3 runs to 13 residues. CDR1 and CDR2 (germline): SGHRS, YFSETQ. This CDR3 is CASSLANSGELFF. CDR3 nucleotide sequence: TGCGCCAGCAGCTTGGCCAACAGCGGGGAGCTGTTTTTT. Combining the CDR3 with reference TRBV5-1 and TRBJ2-2 gives the whole variable domain KAGVTQTPRYLIKTRGQQVTLSCSPISGHRSVSWYQQTPGQGLQFLFEYFSETQRNKGNFPGRFSGRQFSNSRSEMNVSTLELGDSALYLCASSLANSGELFFGEGSRLTVL.

The rearrangement joins TRBV6-2 or TRBV6-3 to TRBJ2-1, with 15 bases matching TRBD2. Germline CDR1 reads MNHEY; CDR2 reads SVGEGT. Trimming removed 3 bases from V and 7 bases from J; junction bases left unmatched: 7. CDR3 length: 17 residues. The CDR3 coding sequence is TGTGCCAGCAGTTATTCCGGACTAGCGGGAGGGAGTAATGAGCAGTTCTTC. Translation gives CASSYSGLAGGSNEQFF.

This clonotype was observed a handful of times. V usage is TRBV7-6 and J usage is TRBJ1-4; D unresolved. The CDR3 runs 15 residues. Trimming removed 1 base from V and 0 bases from J, with 6 bases in between. From germline, CDR1 is SGHVS and CDR2 FNYEAQ. The CDR3 reads CASSLEAATNEKLFF. In nucleotides, the CDR3 is TGTGCCAGCAGCTTAGAGGCAGCAACTAATGAAAAACTGTTTTTT.

In this sample, this clonotype turned up a few times. The V call is TRBV20-1, the J call TRBJ1-1; TRBD1 might be the D (5 bases). Trimming removed 3 bases at V and 5 bases at J, with 13 bases between. Germline lookup yields CDR1 DFQATT and CDR2 SNEGSKA (reference sequence). The CDR3 has 13 amino acids. CDR3 residues: CSARGMGGTEAFF. The CDR3 DNA follows: TGCAGTGCTAGGGGAATGGGGGGGACTGAAGCTTTCTTT.

This clonotype was counted between two and nine times. As DNA, the CDR3 is TGTGCCAGCAGTCCCAGAGCGGGACAGGGCCCTACTTATAGCAATCAGCCCCAGCATTTT. It codes for CASSPRAGQGPTYSNQPQHF. The chain links TRBV27 to TRBJ1-5; 9 bases agree with TRBD1. The CDR3 totals 20 residues. The ends lost 5 bases at V and 0 bases at J; junction bases unmatched: 17. The V gene's germline CDR1 is MNHEY and CDR2 SMNVEV (reference sequence).

This clonotype was counted many times. The chain carries TRBV9 and TRBJ2-7, with 8 bases fitting TRBD2. The CDR3 has 15 residues. CDR1 and CDR2 (germline): SGDLS, YYNGEE. The junction had 3 bases not matched to a gene; V was cut back by 0 bases and J by 1 base. DNA of the CDR3: TGTGCCAGCAGCGTAGAGGCGGGAGGATCCTACGAGCAGTACTTC. Translating it yields CASSVEAGGSYEQYF.

This clonotype turned up a few times. The J gene is TRBJ2-4, the V gene TRBV7-9; D unclear. V shed 5 bases and J shed 4 bases, with 9 bases lying between them. The CDR3 covers 13 residues. The germline CDR1 and CDR2 sequences are SEHNR and FQNEAQ (reference sequence). The CDR3 nucleotides read TGTGCCAGCAGCAACAACCGGAAAAACATTCAGTACTTC. Protein sequence: CASSNNRKNIQYF. Supplemented by reference TRBV7-9 and TRBJ2-4, the full variable domain reads DTGVSQNPRHKITKRGQNVTFRCDPISEHNRLYWYRQTLGQGPEFLTYFQNEAQLEKSRLLSDRFSAERPKGSFSTLEIQRTEQGDSAMYLCASSNNRKNIQYFGAGTRLSVL.

The gene calls are TRBV7-2 and TRBJ2-5; D possibly corresponds to TRBD1 (5 bases). Germline lookup yields CDR1 SGHTA and CDR2 FQGNSA. The V gene lost 5 bases and the J gene lost 6 bases, with 16 bases spanning the gap. The CDR3 covers 14 residues. CDR3 DNA sequence: TGTGCCAGCAGCGCTTCCAGGGAATCAAAGACCCAGTACTTC. Protein product: CASSASRESKTQYF.

This clonotype was seen more than once but under ten times. The DNA for the CDR3 is TGTGCCAGCAGTTCACCGGGACTAGTCCCCACAGATACGCAGTATTTT. Translating it yields CASSSPGLVPTDTQYF. This chain uses TRBV6-2 or TRBV6-3 with TRBJ2-3, with TRBD2 matching over 8 bases. This CDR3 has 16 amino acids. V lost 4 bases, J lost 2 bases, and 8 bases stayed unmatched. Looked up from germline, CDR1 is MNHEY and CDR2 is SVGEGT.